This T cell receptor (beta chain) was identified in a study of cytomegalovirus exposure and HLA in healthy donors. PCR was performed using 60 Vbeta and 13 Jbeta primers. Clones were sequenced by immunoSEQ multiplex PCR, and TCRdb holds only the in-frame ones, with some missing. The table lists 150,000 to 200,000 clones, about four fifths of them singletons. About this clone: Its matching antigen is unknown.

In germline, CDR1 is KGHSH, CDR2 LQKENI. The J segment lost 7 bases and the V segment lost 4 bases, leaving 6 bases of the junction unmatched. The CDR3 covers 14 residues. General study results and limits: Reportedly, fewer N-insertions than the approximately 700-donor mean appeared in an Asian-associated ancestry cluster in a later analysis. Several top significant clusters appeared, in a later analysis, to be linked to common viral pathogens.

The V gene is TRBV18, the J gene TRBJ1-5; the match to TRBD1 covers 8 bases. The sample taken for sequencing was PBMCs. The TCR originated in a man aged 25 to 45 in good health and CMV-seronegative. The CDR3 spells CASSLQGGAQPQHF. CDR3 sequence (DNA): TGTGCCAGCTCACTACAGGGGGGGGCCCAGCCCCAGCATTTT. The entire variable domain, with the rest obtained from reference TRBV18 and TRBJ1-5, is as follows: NAGVMQNPRHLVRRRGQEARLRCSPMKGHSHVYWYRQLPEEGLKFMVYLQKENIIDESGMPKERFSAEFPKEGPSILRIQQVVRGDSAAYFCASSLQGGAQPQHFGDGTRLSIL.